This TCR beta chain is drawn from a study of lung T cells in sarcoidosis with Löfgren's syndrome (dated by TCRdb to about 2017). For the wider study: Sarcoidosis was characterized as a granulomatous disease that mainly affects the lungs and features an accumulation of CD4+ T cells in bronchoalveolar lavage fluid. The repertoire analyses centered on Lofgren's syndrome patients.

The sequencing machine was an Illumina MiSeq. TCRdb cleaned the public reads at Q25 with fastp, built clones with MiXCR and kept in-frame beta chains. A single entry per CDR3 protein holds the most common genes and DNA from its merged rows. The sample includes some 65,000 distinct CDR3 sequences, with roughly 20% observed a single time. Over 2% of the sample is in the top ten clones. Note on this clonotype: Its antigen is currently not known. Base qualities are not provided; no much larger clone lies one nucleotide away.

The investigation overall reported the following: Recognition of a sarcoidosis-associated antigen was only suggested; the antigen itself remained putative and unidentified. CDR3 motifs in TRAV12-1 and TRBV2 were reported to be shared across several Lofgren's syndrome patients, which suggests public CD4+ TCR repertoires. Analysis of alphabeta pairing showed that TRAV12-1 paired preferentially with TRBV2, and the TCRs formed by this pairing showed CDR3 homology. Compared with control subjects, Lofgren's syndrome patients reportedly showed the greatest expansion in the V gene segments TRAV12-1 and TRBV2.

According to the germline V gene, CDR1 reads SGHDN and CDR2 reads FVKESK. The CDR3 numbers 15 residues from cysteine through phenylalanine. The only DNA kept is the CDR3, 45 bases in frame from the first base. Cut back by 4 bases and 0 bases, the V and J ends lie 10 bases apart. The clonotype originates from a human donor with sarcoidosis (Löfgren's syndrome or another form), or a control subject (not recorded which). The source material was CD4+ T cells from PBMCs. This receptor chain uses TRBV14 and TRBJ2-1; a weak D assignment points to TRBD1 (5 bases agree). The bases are TGTGCCAGCAGCCGGGGCTTAGGCTCCTACAATGAGCAGTTCTTC. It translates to CASSRGLGSYNEQFF.